The sequence of this TCR beta chain was determined in a study of blood T cell repertoires in COVID-19. The overall study: Whether acute or convalescent, the COVID-19 samples came from the United States, Italy and Spain.

Enrollment of patients from Seattle took place during active infection, with longitudinal follow-up. Original data processing: Estimation of nucleated cell counts was performed using reference gene primer amplification. Clones were read by immunoSEQ multiplex PCR, and TCRdb kept only the in-frame ones, dropping some. The V and J calls and the clone size are those of that table, but D and trimming were determined from the DNA. The sample lists about 50,000 clones; under 90% were seen once. Germline assignment: CDR1 KGHSH and CDR2 LQKENI. CDR3 length equals 15 residues. The V end lost 0 bases, the J end lost 4 bases, and 10 bases lay between the germline ends.

The TCR was taken from a woman over 75 with COVID-19, enrolled during active disease. Material: peripheral blood. This chain uses TRBV18 with TRBJ1-5; D possibly corresponds to TRBD1 (6 bases). The CDR3 DNA follows: TGTGCCAGCTCACCACCTGGGCAGGGGAATCAGCCCCAGCATTTT. Its protein product is CASSPPGQGNQPQHF.